The T cell receptor beta chain described here comes from a study of blood T cell repertoires in COVID-19. Study context: From T cells, B-cell-depleted T cells, or PBMCs came the material, which was cDNA or gDNA.

V dropped 6 bases and J dropped 10; count of bases not matched to a gene: 5. This CDR3 comprises 13 residues. Looked up from germline, CDR1 is SGHTA and CDR2 is FQGNSA. The Seattle patients, enrolled during active infection, were followed longitudinally. Assay used: immunoSEQ multiplex PCR; TCRdb lists only in-frame clones, some missing. The sample records 200,000 to 250,000 clones, approximately 90% being singletons. The V and J genes are TRBV7-2 and TRBJ2-7; 14 bases fit TRBD2. The sample taken for sequencing was peripheral blood. This receptor was taken from a young man with COVID-19, enrolled during active disease. The CDR3 sequence: CASSPGLAGGQYF. Written as DNA, the CDR3 is TGTGCCAGCAGTCCTGGACTAGCGGGAGGACAGTACTTC.